Below are 9 T cell receptor beta chains sequenced from a single sample in a study of lymphopenia after photon versus proton radiotherapy. Profiled with immunoSEQ multiplex PCR; TCRdb holds only in-frame clones, not every one. This table has 60,000 to 75,000 clones, roughly 86% appearing once. The sequences come from peripheral blood, collected from a patient treated with photon-based radiotherapy. These receptors were collected from a man in his forties or fifties with gastric cancer.

V and J are TRBV27 and TRBJ1-2; possible D gene TRBD1, 5 bases. The V gene lost 0 bases and the J gene lost 4 bases, with 18 bases spanning the gap. Germline V lookup: CDR1 MNHEY, CDR2 SMNVEV (reference sequence). The CDR3 extends over 17 amino acids. The CDR3 sequence: CASSLSSGVSGGYGYTF. As DNA, the CDR3 is TGTGCCAGCAGTTTATCTAGCGGGGTTTCCGGGGGCTATGGCTACACCTTC.

The rearrangement joins TRBV7-2 to TRBJ2-3; no reliable D call. The length of the CDR3 is 13 residues. Germline V gene lookup returns CDR1 SGHTA and CDR2 FQGNSA. Trimming took 2 bases from V and 1 from J, leaving 4 bases between them. The CDR3, as DNA: TGTGCCAGCAGCTTATACGGCACAGATACGCAGTATTTT. Its translation: CASSLYGTDTQYF.

The V and J genes are TRBV4-2 and TRBJ2-5, with 8 bases fitting TRBD1. Germline-derived CDR1 and CDR2 are LGHNA and YNFKEQ. The CDR3 has 17 residues. V shed 0 bases and J 5 bases; nucleotides not matched to a gene: 11. The chain's CDR3 is CASSQDLRTGTGETQYF. The DNA for the CDR3 is TGTGCCAGCAGCCAAGATCTGAGGACAGGGACGGGCGAGACCCAGTACTTC.

The count of this clone is one. V usage is TRBV19 and J usage is TRBJ2-5; D uncertain. Germline loops: CDR1 LNHDA, CDR2 SQIVND (reference sequence). Trimming shortened V by 2 bases and J by 5 bases, and 12 bases separated the two germline ends. CDR3 size: 14 residues. The CDR3 DNA follows: TGTGCCAGTAGTATAATCGGCAGTTCGGAGACCCAGTACTTC. It yields the protein CASSIIGSSETQYF.

This clone appeared once. The chain carries TRBV27 and TRBJ1-4; D is undetermined. Germline loops: CDR1 MNHEY, CDR2 SMNVEV (reference sequence). The CDR3 runs 16 residues. V was pared by 5 bases and J by 0 bases, with 13 bases between. In nucleotides, the CDR3 is TGTGCCAGCAGTCCCTATATGGGCTCAACTAATGAAAAACTGTTTTTT. Its translation: CASSPYMGSTNEKLFF.

This sequence joins TRBV7-2 and TRBJ2-7; the D call may be TRBD1 or TRBD2 (6 bases each). Deletions cut 5 bases from V and 5 bases from J, with 16 bases between. CDR3 length: 14 residues. CDR1 and CDR2 (germline): SGHTA, FQGNSA. CDR3 loop: CASSNLLGGNEQYF. DNA for the CDR3: TGTGCCAGCAGCAACCTCCTGGGGGGCAACGAGCAGTACTTC.

This clone was observed once. The chain is built from TRBV5-4 and TRBJ1-2; the D gene is possibly TRBD1 (5 bases). CDR1 SGHNT and CDR2 YYREEE come from the germline V gene (reference sequence). This CDR3 is 13 amino acids long. Trimming removed 6 bases from V and 4 bases from J, with 13 bases in between. CDR3 DNA: TGTGCCAGCACCGGGGGGGGAGGCTATGGCTACACCTTC. This gives the protein CASTGGGGYGYTF.

This clone has just one count. This sequence joins TRBV5-4 and TRBJ1-3, with a weak D call TRBD1 (6 bases). The CDR3 extends over 16 amino acids. The germline V and J ends were trimmed by 0 bases and 4 bases, with 14 bases remaining between them. CDR1 and CDR2 from the germline V gene are SGHNT and YYREEE (reference sequence). CDR3 loop: CASSLAQTGTGNTIYF. In nucleotides, the CDR3 is TGTGCCAGCAGCTTGGCCCAAACAGGGACCGGAAACACCATATATTTT.

This rearrangement joins TRBV27 to TRBJ1-6; no reliable D call. The CDR3 is made up of 15 amino acids. Between the trimmed V and J ends, which lost 5 bases and 7 bases, there was a span of 15 bases. Per germline, CDR1 MNHEY and CDR2 SMNVEV (reference sequence). CDR3 sequence: CASSGLEGPNSPLHF. The CDR3 DNA follows: TGTGCCAGCAGTGGCCTCGAAGGACCGAATTCACCCCTCCACTTT.